The clone carrying this T cell receptor (beta chain) has just a few counts. The entry originates in a study of blood T cell repertoires in COVID-19. Profiled with immunoSEQ multiplex PCR; TCRdb holds only in-frame clones, not every one. The sample lists about 98,000 clones, over 65% occurring once. The sequenced material came from peripheral blood. The TCR sequence derives from a human donor in a cohort sampled during active COVID-19.

The CDR3 loop reads CASSPTGGYYGYTF. CDR3 in DNA: TGTGCCAGCAGTCCGACAGGGGGCTACTATGGCTACACCTTC. J is TRBJ1-2 and V is TRBV6-6, with TRBD1 matching 10 bases. Germline loops: CDR1 MNHNY, CDR2 SVGAGI (reference sequence). Trimming took 5 bases from V and 3 from J; bases not matched to a gene: 3. The CDR3 runs 14 residues.